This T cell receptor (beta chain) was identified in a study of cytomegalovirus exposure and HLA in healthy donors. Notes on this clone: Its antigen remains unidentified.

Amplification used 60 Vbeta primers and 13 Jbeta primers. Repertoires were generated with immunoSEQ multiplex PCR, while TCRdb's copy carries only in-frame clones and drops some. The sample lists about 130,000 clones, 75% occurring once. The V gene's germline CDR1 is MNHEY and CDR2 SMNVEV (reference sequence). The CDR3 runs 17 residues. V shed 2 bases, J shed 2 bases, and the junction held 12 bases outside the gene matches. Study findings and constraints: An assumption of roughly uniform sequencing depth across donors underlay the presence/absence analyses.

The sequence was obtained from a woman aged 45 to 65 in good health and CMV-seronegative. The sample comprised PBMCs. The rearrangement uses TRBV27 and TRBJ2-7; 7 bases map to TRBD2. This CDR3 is CASSLLSRASGAYEQYF. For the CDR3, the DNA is TGTGCCAGCAGTTTACTTAGTCGGGCTAGCGGAGCCTACGAGCAGTACTTC.